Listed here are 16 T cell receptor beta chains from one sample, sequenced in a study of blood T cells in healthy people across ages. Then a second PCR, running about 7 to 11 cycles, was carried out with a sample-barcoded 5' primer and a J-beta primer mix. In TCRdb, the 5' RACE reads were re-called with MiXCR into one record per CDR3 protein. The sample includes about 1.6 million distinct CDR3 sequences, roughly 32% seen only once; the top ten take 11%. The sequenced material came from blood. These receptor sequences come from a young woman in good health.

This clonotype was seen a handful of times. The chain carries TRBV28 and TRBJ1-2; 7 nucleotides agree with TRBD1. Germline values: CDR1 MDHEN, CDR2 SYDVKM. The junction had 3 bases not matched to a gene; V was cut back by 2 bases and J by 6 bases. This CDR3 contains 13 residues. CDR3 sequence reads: CASSLGRGHGYTF. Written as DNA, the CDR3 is TGTGCCAGCAGTTTAGGAAGGGGGCATGGCTACACCTTC.

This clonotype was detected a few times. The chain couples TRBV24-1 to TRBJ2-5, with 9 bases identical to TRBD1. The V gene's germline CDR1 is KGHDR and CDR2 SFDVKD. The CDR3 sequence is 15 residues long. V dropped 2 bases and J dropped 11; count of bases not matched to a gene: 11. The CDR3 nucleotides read TGTGCCACCAGTGATTCCGACAGGGGGTTGGATGAGCAGTACTTC. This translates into CATSDSDRGLDEQYF.

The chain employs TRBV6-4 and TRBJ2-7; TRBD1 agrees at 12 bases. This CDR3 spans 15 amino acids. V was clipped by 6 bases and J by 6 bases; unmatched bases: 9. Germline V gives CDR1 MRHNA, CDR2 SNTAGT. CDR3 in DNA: TGTGCCAGCAGGGGGACAGGGGGCGGTCCAAGCGAGCAGTACTTC. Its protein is CASRGTGGGPSEQYF.

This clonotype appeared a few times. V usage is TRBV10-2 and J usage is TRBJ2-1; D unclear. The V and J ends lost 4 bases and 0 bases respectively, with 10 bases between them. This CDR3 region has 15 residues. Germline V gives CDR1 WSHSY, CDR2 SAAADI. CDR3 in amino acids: CASSVMWGSYNEQFF. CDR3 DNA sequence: TGCGCCAGCAGTGTCATGTGGGGCTCCTACAATGAGCAGTTCTTC.

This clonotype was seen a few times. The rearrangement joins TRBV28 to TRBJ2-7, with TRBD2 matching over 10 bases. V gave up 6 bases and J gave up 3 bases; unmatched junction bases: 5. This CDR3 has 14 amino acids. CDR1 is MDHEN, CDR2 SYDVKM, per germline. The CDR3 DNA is TGTGCCAGCAGGACCGGGACTAGCGTCTACGAGCAGTACTTC. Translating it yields CASRTGTSVYEQYF. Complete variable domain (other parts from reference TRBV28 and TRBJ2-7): DVKVTQSSRYLVKRTGEKVFLECVQDMDHENMFWYRQDPGLGLRLIYFSYDVKMKEKGDIPEGYSVSREKKERFSLILESASTNQTSMYLCASRTGTSVYEQYFGPGTRLTVT.

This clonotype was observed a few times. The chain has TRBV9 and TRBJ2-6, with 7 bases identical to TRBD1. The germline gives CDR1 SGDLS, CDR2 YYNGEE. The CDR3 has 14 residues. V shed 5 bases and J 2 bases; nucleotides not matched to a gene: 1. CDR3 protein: CASSTGAGANVLTF. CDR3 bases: TGTGCCAGCAGTACAGGGGCTGGGGCCAACGTCCTGACTTTC.

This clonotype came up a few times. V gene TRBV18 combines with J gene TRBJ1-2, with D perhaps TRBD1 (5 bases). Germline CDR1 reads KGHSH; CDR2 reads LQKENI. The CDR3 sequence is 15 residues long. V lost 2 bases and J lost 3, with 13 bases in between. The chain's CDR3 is CASSPGNLGDYGYTF. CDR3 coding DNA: TGTGCCAGCTCACCAGGGAACTTAGGGGACTATGGCTACACCTTC. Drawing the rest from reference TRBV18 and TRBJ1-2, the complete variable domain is NAGVMQNPRHLVRRRGQEARLRCSPMKGHSHVYWYRQLPEEGLKFMVYLQKENIIDESGMPKERFSAEFPKEGPSILRIQQVVRGDSAAYFCASSPGNLGDYGYTFGSGTRLTVV.

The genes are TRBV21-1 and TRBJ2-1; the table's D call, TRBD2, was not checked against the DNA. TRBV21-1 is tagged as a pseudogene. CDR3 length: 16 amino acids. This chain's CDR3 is CASSIPEGPTYNEQFF. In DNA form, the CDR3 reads TGTGCCAGCAGCATCCCCGAGGGGCCTACCTACAATGAGCAGTTCTTC.

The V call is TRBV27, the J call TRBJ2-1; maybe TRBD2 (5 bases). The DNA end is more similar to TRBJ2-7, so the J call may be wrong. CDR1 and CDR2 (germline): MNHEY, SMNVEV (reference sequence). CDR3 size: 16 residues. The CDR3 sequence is CASSTTSFSSYNEQYF. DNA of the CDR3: TGTGCCAGCAGTACCACTAGTTTTTCCTCCTACAATGAGCAGTACTTC.

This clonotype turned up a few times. The CDR3 bases are TGTGCCAGCACCTCCGCTACGACACTTTTCGGGGCCAACGTCCTGACTTTC. Translating it yields CASTSATTLFGANVLTF. The rearrangement links TRBV9 to TRBJ2-6; the D is unclear. This CDR3 has 17 amino acids. The V end was cut by 6 bases, the J end by 4 bases, with 20 bases between. CDR1 and CDR2 from the germline V gene are SGDLS and YYNGEE.

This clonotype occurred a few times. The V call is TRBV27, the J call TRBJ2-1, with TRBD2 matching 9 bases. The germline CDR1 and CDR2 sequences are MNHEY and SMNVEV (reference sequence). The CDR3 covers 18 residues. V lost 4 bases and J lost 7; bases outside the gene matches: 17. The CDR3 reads CASSSRGAGTSIFNEQFF. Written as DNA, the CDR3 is TGTGCCAGCAGTTCCCGCGGGGCCGGGACTAGCATTTTTAATGAGCAGTTCTTC.

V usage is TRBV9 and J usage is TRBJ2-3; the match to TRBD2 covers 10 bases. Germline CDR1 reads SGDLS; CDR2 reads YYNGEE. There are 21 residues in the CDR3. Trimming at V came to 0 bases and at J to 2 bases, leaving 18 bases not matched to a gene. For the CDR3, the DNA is TGTGCCAGCAGCGTAGAACCCGGGACTAGCGAGAGGCGCGAGTCCACAGATACGCAGTATTTT. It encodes CASSVEPGTSERRESTDTQYF.

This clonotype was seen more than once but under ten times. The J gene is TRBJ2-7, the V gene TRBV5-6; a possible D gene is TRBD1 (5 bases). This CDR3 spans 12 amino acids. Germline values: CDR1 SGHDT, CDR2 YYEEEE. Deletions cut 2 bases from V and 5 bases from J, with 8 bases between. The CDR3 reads CASSLWTNEQYF. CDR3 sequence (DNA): TGTGCCAGCAGCTTATGGACAAACGAGCAGTACTTC.

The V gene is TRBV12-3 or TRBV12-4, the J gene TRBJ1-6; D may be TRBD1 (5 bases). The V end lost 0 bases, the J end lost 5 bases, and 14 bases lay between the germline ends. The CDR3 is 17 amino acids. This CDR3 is CASSLALDSLNNSPLHF. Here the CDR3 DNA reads TGTGCCAGCAGTTTAGCGTTAGACAGCCTGAATAATTCACCCCTCCACTTT.

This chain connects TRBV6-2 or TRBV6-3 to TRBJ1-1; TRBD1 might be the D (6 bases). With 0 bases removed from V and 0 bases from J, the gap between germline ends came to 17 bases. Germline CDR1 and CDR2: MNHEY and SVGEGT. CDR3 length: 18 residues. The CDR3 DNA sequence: TGTGCCAGCAGTTACTCGAAGGTTGGGGGCTTCATGAACACTGAAGCTTTCTTT. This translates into CASSYSKVGGFMNTEAFF.

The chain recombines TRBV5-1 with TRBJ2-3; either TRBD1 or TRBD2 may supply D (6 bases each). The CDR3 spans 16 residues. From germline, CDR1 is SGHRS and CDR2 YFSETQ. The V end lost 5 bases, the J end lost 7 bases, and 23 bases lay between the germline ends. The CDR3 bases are TGCGCCAGCAGTCCGTTTGGTGGGAGGACAGCGCATACGCAGTATTTT. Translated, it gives CASSPFGGRTAHTQYF.